Below are 6 T cell receptor beta chains sequenced from a single sample in a study of blood T cells in healthy people across ages. Combining a sample-barcoded 5' primer with a J-beta primer mix, a second PCR ran for roughly 6 to 12 cycles. TCRdb re-called the 5' RACE reads through MiXCR, storing one row per CDR3 protein. The data show over 450,000 distinct CDR3 sequences, 24% seen once. These data were also filed under a second study, of T cells of mothers and their children.

The sample taken for sequencing was blood. These receptors came from a boy between 10 and 17 years old in good health.

The rearrangement joins TRBV6-2 or TRBV6-3 to TRBJ1-6; 8 bases agree with TRBD1. The CDR3 extends over 14 amino acids. CDR1 and CDR2 (germline): MNHEY, SVGEGT. V lost 5 bases and J lost 11; bases outside the gene matches: 8. CDR3 bases: TGTGCCAGCAGTCGGACAGGGAGTGCGGCACCCCTCCACTTT. Encoded protein: CASSRTGSAAPLHF.

The sample holds a few counts of this clonotype. The V call is TRBV7-8, the J call TRBJ2-5; the D call may be TRBD1 or TRBD2 (5 bases each). Germline assignment: CDR1 SGHVS and CDR2 FQNEAQ. CDR3 size: 13 residues. V was clipped by 7 bases and J by 5 bases, with 14 bases between them. CDR3 in amino acids: CASTPRGDETQYF. The DNA of the CDR3 is TGTGCCAGCACCCCACGAGGGGACGAGACCCAGTACTTC.

This clonotype has just one count. This sequence joins TRBV5-1 and TRBJ1-6, with D unresolved. The V and J ends lost 0 bases and 8 bases respectively, with 21 bases between them. The CDR3 consists of 18 residues. Germline V lookup: CDR1 SGHRS, CDR2 YFSETQ. CDR3 DNA sequence: TGCGCCAGCAGCTTGGCCGGGCAGAGGCTTGAGGGTGATTCACCCCTCCACTTT. It encodes CASSLAGQRLEGDSPLHF.

The rearrangement links TRBV7-2 to TRBJ2-5; no clear D. Deletions cut 5 bases from V and 5 bases from J, with 9 bases between. This CDR3 is built from 12 residues. Germline V CDR1 and CDR2: SGHTA, FQGNSA. The CDR3 DNA reads TGTGCCAGCAGCCTTAGGTGGGAGACCCAGTACTTC. It yields the protein CASSLRWETQYF.

The V gene is TRBV27, the J gene TRBJ1-1, with TRBD1 matching over 7 bases. CDR1 MNHEY and CDR2 SMNVEV come from the germline V gene (reference sequence). The ends lost 5 bases at V and 0 bases at J; junction bases unmatched: 6. There are 15 residues in the CDR3. CDR3 region: CASSLTGALNTEAFF. CDR3 nucleotide sequence: TGTGCCAGCAGTCTAACAGGGGCCCTGAACACTGAAGCTTTCTTT.

The rearrangement uses TRBV4-1 and TRBJ2-5; 10 positions agree with TRBD1. Near its end, the DNA agrees better with TRBJ2-7, so the J call may be wrong. This CDR3 is built from 15 residues. CDR1 and CDR2 (germline): MGHRA, YSYEKL. CDR3 in amino acids: CASSQATGGFYEQYF. The DNA for the CDR3 is TGCGCCAGCAGCCAAGCGACAGGGGGCTTTTACGAGCAGTACTTC.